The T cell receptor (beta chain) under discussion was sequenced for a study of neurological immune-mediated disorders. TCRdb reanalysed the 5' RACE reads using MiXCR and keeps one entry per CDR3 protein. Counted here are fewer than 75,000 distinct CDR3 sequences, 4.5% to 5.5% occurring once; the ten biggest clones make up 6.9%. Details on this clonotype: Its ends do not fully match the called genes, so a read error is possible.

The CDR3 sequence is 15 residues long. Germline V gene lookup returns CDR1 DFQATT and CDR2 SNEGSKA (reference sequence). V and J are TRBV20-1 and TRBJ1-2; a possible D gene is TRBD1 (5 bases). The sequenced sample consisted of PBMCs. The clonotype comes from a man aged 25-45 years with multiple sclerosis. CDR3 loop: CSVRDTALGRGGYTF. The CDR3 coding sequence is TGCAGTGTTAGAGATACGGCCTTGGGAAGGGGTGGCTACACCTTC.